One and the same sample provided the 27 T cell receptor beta chains below, sequenced in a study of human T cells and chemical hapten exposure. TCRdb re-derived calls from the RACE reads in MiXCR, one entry per CDR3 protein. The data show about 190,000 distinct CDR3 sequences, about 25% seen once. Described time point: patch test 3, about 24 weeks after DPC sensitization. As to treatment: therapeutic diphenylcyclopropenone sensitization with weekly scalp DPC. The starting material was whole blood, obtained in connection with sensitization to the hapten diphenylcyclopropenone (DPC). The receptor source for this set is a woman in her thirties or forties with alopecia areata. Some clones in this sample may be carry-over from other donors' samples.

This chain connects TRBV9 to TRBJ2-5; D possibly corresponds to TRBD2 (6 bases). This CDR3 is 19 amino acids long. CDR1 is SGDLS and CDR2 is YYNGEE in the germline V gene. V was cut by 4 bases and J by 5 bases, with 30 bases left in between. The CDR3 is CASSRTDVRDSPWSETQYF. CDR3 nucleotide sequence: TGTGCCAGCAGCCGGACGGACGTCCGGGACTCTCCTTGGAGTGAGACCCAGTACTTC.

The chain couples TRBV11-2 to TRBJ2-7; D gene ambiguous. Germline CDR1 and CDR2: SGHAT and FQNNGV. The germline V and J ends were trimmed by 5 bases and 0 bases, with 11 bases remaining between them. This CDR3 is 14 amino acids long. CDR3 amino acids: CASSPPASSYEQYF. Here the CDR3 DNA reads TGTGCCAGCAGCCCGCCGGCGTCCTCCTACGAGCAGTACTTC. The full variable domain, its missing parts supplied by reference TRBV11-2 and TRBJ2-7, is EAGVAQSPRYKIIEKRQSVAFWCNPISGHATLYWYQQILGQGPKLLIQFQNNGVVDDSQLPKDRFSAERLKGVDSTLKIQPAKLEDSAVYLCASSPPASSYEQYFGPGTRLTVT.

This clonotype appeared many times. V gene TRBV6-5 combines with J gene TRBJ2-7; 13 bases line up with TRBD2. This CDR3 has 16 residues. Germline assignment: CDR1 MNHEY and CDR2 SVGAGI. Trimming cost V 6 bases and J 1 base; bases outside gene matches: 6. This chain's CDR3 is CASSGLAGAGSYEQYF. CDR3 in DNA: TGTGCCAGCAGCGGACTAGCGGGAGCAGGGTCCTACGAGCAGTACTTC.

This sequence joins TRBV12-3 or TRBV12-4 and TRBJ1-6; weak D call: TRBD1 (6 bases). V gave up 6 bases and J gave up 8 bases, with 11 bases separating them. The CDR3 totals 13 residues. CDR3 in amino acids: CASRQGLDSPLHF. The CDR3 nucleotides read TGTGCCAGCAGACAGGGTTTGGATTCACCCCTCCACTTT.

This chain uses TRBV29-1 with TRBJ1-4; no clear D. Germline CDR1 and CDR2: SQVTM and ANQGSEA. The CDR3 runs to 13 residues. V was shortened by 6 bases and J by 7 bases, with 15 bases between the two germline ends. The chain's CDR3 is CSVQTDDGEKLFF. DNA of the CDR3: TGCAGCGTCCAAACGGACGATGGTGAAAAACTGTTTTTT. Together with reference TRBV29-1 and TRBJ1-4, the CDR3 gives the full variable domain: SAVISQKPSRDICQRGTSLTIQCQVDSQVTMMFWYRQQPGQSLTLIATANQGSEATYESGFVIDKFPISRPNLTFSTLTVSNMSPEDSSIYLCSVQTDDGEKLFFGSGTQLSVL.

This clonotype came up a few times. This sequence joins TRBV29-1 and TRBJ2-1, with 13 positions matching TRBD2. The CDR3 totals 14 residues. After removal of 6 bases from V and 5 bases from J, the junction contained 4 bases not matched to a gene. Germline V CDR1 and CDR2: SQVTM, ANQGSEA. The CDR3: CSVKGTSGNNEQFF. DNA of the CDR3: TGCAGCGTGAAGGGGACTAGCGGGAACAATGAGCAGTTCTTC.

V and J are TRBV6-2 or TRBV6-3 and TRBJ2-5; D unclear. CDR3 length equals 14 residues. Germline V gene lookup returns CDR1 MNHEY and CDR2 SVGEGT. Trimming cost V 4 bases and J 0 bases, with 9 bases left between them. The CDR3 protein is CASSFAQYQETQYF. In DNA form, the CDR3 reads TGTGCCAGCAGTTTTGCCCAGTACCAAGAGACCCAGTACTTC.

This clonotype was found a few times. This rearrangement joins TRBV3-1 to TRBJ2-1; D perhaps matches TRBD2 (5 bases). CDR1 and CDR2 from the germline V gene are LGHDT and YNNKEL (reference sequence). CDR3 length: 15 amino acids. The V gene lost 6 bases and the J gene lost 0 bases, with 12 bases spanning the gap. In DNA, the CDR3 is TGTGCCAGCAGACAAACTAGGAGCTCCTACAATGAGCAGTTCTTC. This gives the protein CASRQTRSSYNEQFF.

The chain joins TRBV15 to TRBJ1-5; TRBD1 matches 8 bases. The CDR3 covers 16 residues. CDR1 is LNHNV and CDR2 is YYDKDF in the germline V gene (reference sequence). Trimming at V came to 3 bases and at J to 9 bases, leaving 13 bases not matched to a gene. Here the CDR3 reads CATSSRTGQGIRPQHF. The CDR3 DNA follows: TGTGCCACCAGCAGCAGGACCGGACAGGGTATCAGGCCCCAGCATTTT.

This clonotype was picked up a small number of times. V and J are TRBV6-5 and TRBJ2-1, with D perhaps given as TRBD1 or TRBD2 (5 bases each). The CDR3 contains 13 residues. With 2 bases removed from V and 8 bases from J, the gap between germline ends came to 10 bases. The germline V gene encodes CDR1 MNHEY and CDR2 SVGAGI. The CDR3 loop is CASSYLRGYEQFF. CDR3 DNA: TGTGCCAGCAGTTACCTCCGGGGCTATGAGCAGTTCTTC.

This clonotype showed up just a few times. The V and J genes are TRBV4-1 and TRBJ2-4; either TRBD1 or TRBD2 may supply D (5 bases each). The CDR3 has 17 amino acids. From germline, CDR1 is MGHRA and CDR2 YSYEKL. Trimming removed 1 base from V and 0 bases from J, with 13 bases in between. CDR3 sequence reads: CASSQGGQGLAKNIQYF. The CDR3 nucleotides read TGCGCCAGCAGCCAAGGAGGACAAGGACTAGCCAAAAACATTCAGTACTTC.

This clonotype was observed at least ten times. J is TRBJ1-2 and V is TRBV4-3; D perhaps matches TRBD1 (5 bases). Trimming took off 0 bases at V and 6 bases at J, with 8 bases between the two ends. CDR1 LGHNA and CDR2 YSLEER come from the germline V gene. This CDR3 spans 13 amino acids. The CDR3 here is CASSQEAGNGYTF. The CDR3 coding sequence is TGCGCCAGCAGCCAAGAGGCAGGGAATGGCTACACCTTC.

This clonotype was found once. The V gene is TRBV7-2, the J gene TRBJ2-7, with TRBD1 identical over 8 bases. Per germline, CDR1 SGHTA and CDR2 FQGNSA. CDR3 length equals 15 residues. V lost 1 base to trimming and J lost 5 bases; unmatched junction nucleotides: 7. The chain's CDR3 is CASSLVAGGIDEQYF. Written as DNA, the CDR3 is TGTGCCAGCAGCTTAGTAGCAGGGGGCATCGACGAGCAGTACTTC.

This clonotype was recorded a few times. J is TRBJ2-2 and V is TRBV4-3; 7 positions agree with TRBD2. Germline lookup yields CDR1 LGHNA and CDR2 YSLEER. The CDR3 is 17 residues long. V trimming: 1 base; J trimming: 2 bases; junction bases outside the gene matches: 7. CDR3 coding DNA: TGCGCCAGCAGCCAAGCCCCTAGCGGATCTAACACCGGGGAGCTGTTTTTT. It encodes CASSQAPSGSNTGELFF.

The chain uses TRBV20-1 and TRBJ2-1; the match to TRBD1 covers 11 bases. V trimming: 5 bases; J trimming: 7 bases; junction bases outside the gene matches: 1. In germline, CDR1 is DFQATT, CDR2 SNEGSKA (reference sequence). CDR3 length: 12 amino acids. CDR3 residues: CSAGQGANEQFF. CDR3 DNA: TGCAGTGCTGGACAGGGGGCTAATGAGCAGTTCTTC.

The CDR3 nucleotides are TGTGCCACCAGGGACATAGAAAAACTTAGGAACACTGAAGCTTTCTTT. This encodes CATRDIEKLRNTEAFF. V and J are TRBV24-1 and TRBJ1-1, with D tentatively TRBD1 (5 bases). The ends were cut back, 7 bases at V and 1 base at J, with 18 bases in the middle. The germline gives CDR1 KGHDR, CDR2 SFDVKD. This CDR3 has 16 amino acids.

This rearrangement joins TRBV12-3 or TRBV12-4 to TRBJ2-3; a possible D gene is TRBD1 (5 bases). The germline V and J ends were trimmed by 5 bases and 5 bases, with 14 bases remaining between them. This CDR3 spans 14 amino acids. CDR3 nucleotides: TGTGCCAGCAGTCCTCAGGACATTATAGATACGCAGTATTTT. Residues: CASSPQDIIDTQYF.

This clonotype has more than one count but fewer than ten. The rearrangement links TRBV15 to TRBJ2-1; possible D gene TRBD2, 5 bases. Germline V gene lookup returns CDR1 LNHNV and CDR2 YYDKDF (reference sequence). V was clipped by 0 bases and J by 3 bases, with 15 bases between them. There are 17 residues in the CDR3. CDR3 DNA sequence: TGTGCCACCAGCAGAGATGGCCCGGCACGGGGCTACAATGAGCAGTTCTTC. Protein sequence: CATSRDGPARGYNEQFF.

This clonotype appeared a few times. This sequence joins TRBV7-8 and TRBJ2-1, with 7 bases fitting TRBD2. The CDR3 has 15 amino acids. Trimming at V came to 3 bases and at J to 5 bases, leaving 7 bases not matched to a gene. Germline assignment: CDR1 SGHVS and CDR2 FQNEAQ. The DNA for the CDR3 is TGTGCCAGCAGCTTCGGGAGGCCCCCGAACAATGAGCAGTTCTTC. As protein: CASSFGRPPNNEQFF.

This sequence joins TRBV20-1 and TRBJ1-2; 8 bases fit TRBD1. V trimming: 3 bases; J trimming: 4 bases; junction bases outside the gene matches: 7. The V gene's germline CDR1 is DFQATT and CDR2 SNEGSKA (reference sequence). The CDR3 contains 14 residues. The CDR3 nucleotides are TGCAGTGCTAGTCGGGCAGGGGGCGTCTATGGCTACACCTTC. Amino acids: CSASRAGGVYGYTF.

This clonotype was counted a few times. The CDR3 DNA is TGTGCCATCAAAGGAGGAGGCTCCTACAATGAGCAGTTCTTC. It codes for CAIKGGGSYNEQFF. The rearrangement links TRBV10-3 to TRBJ2-1; a possible D gene is TRBD2 (5 bases). The germline V gene has CDR1 ENHRY and CDR2 SYGVKD. Deletions cut 7 bases from V and 0 bases from J, with 10 bases between. The CDR3 contains 14 residues.

The V gene is TRBV7-2, the J gene TRBJ2-3; 7 positions match TRBD2. The CDR3 totals 15 residues. Germline V gene lookup returns CDR1 SGHTA and CDR2 FQGNSA. V shed 4 bases and J 5 bases; nucleotides not matched to a gene: 9. The CDR3: CASSSSWLAVDTQYF. The CDR3 bases are TGTGCCAGCAGCTCAAGTTGGCTAGCGGTAGATACGCAGTATTTT.

In this sample, this clonotype turned up many times. The CDR3 DNA is TGTGCCAGCAGTGGACTAGCGGCGAACACCGGGGAGCTGTTTTTT. Translating gives CASSGLAANTGELFF. V gene TRBV2 combines with J gene TRBJ2-2, with 9 bases aligning to TRBD2. The CDR3 totals 15 residues. Germline loops: CDR1 SNHLY, CDR2 FYNNEI. Germline trimming cut 4 bases from V and 0 bases from J; bases unmatched to any gene: 0. Full variable domain (missing parts from reference TRBV2 and TRBJ2-2): EPEVTQTPSHQVTQMGQEVILRCVPISNHLYFYWYRQILGQKVEFLVSFYNNEISEKSEIFDDQFSVERPDGSNFTLKIRSTKLEDSAMYFCASSGLAANTGELFFGEGSRLTVL.

This clonotype was recorded at least ten times. The rearrangement joins TRBV6-6 to TRBJ2-7, with D tentatively TRBD2 (5 bases). Trimming shortened V by 7 bases and J by 11 bases, and 18 bases separated the two germline ends. This CDR3 has 12 residues. Per the germline V gene, CDR1 is MNHNY and CDR2 is SVGAGI (reference sequence). The CDR3 protein is CASTLSTGMKYF. Here the CDR3 DNA reads TGTGCCAGCACCCTCAGTACGGGGATGAAGTACTTC.

This clonotype was detected a few times. The chain has TRBV6-2 or TRBV6-3 and TRBJ2-3; the D gene is possibly TRBD2 (6 bases). The length of the CDR3 is 16 residues. Looked up from germline, CDR1 is MNHEY and CDR2 is SVGEGT. V was pared by 6 bases and J by 1 base, with 17 bases between. CDR3 protein: CASSAGLGGGTDTQYF. In DNA form, the CDR3 reads TGTGCCAGCAGCGCCGGCCTTGGCGGGGGCACAGATACGCAGTATTTT.

This clonotype was picked up a small number of times. The chain carries TRBV20-1 and TRBJ2-2; D possibly corresponds to TRBD1 (5 bases). CDR1 is DFQATT and CDR2 is SNEGSKA in the germline V gene (reference sequence). The ends were cut back, 3 bases at V and 6 bases at J, with 14 bases in the middle. The CDR3 is made up of 14 amino acids. CDR3 sequence (DNA): TGCAGTGCTAGGGTTGGACATTCCGCCGGGGAGCTGTTTTTT. Its translation: CSARVGHSAGELFF.

This clonotype was observed at least ten times. The rearrangement joins TRBV29-1 to TRBJ1-4; D is uncertain. The germline CDR1 and CDR2 sequences are SQVTM and ANQGSEA. Trimming stripped 0 bases from V and 3 bases from J, with 8 bases between. CDR3 length: 14 residues. CDR3 region: CSVEDVYSNEKLFF. CDR3 bases: TGCAGCGTTGAAGACGTCTATTCTAATGAAAAACTGTTTTTT.